What follows are 23 T cell receptor beta chains derived from one specimen sequenced in a study of CD8 T cells in ankylosing spondylitis. TCRdb re-analysed the 5' RACE reads in MiXCR, keeping a single row per CDR3 protein. The sample includes 30,000 to 40,000 distinct CDR3 sequences, 2.5% to 3.5% of them seen just once. The sequencing sample was made of blood, either unsorted or a sorted T cell fraction (not recorded which). Source of these receptors: a male donor with ankylosing spondylitis or in good health (not recorded which).

At least ten counts were recorded for this clonotype. The chain couples TRBV9 to TRBJ2-1, with 9 bases lining up with TRBD2. Germline CDR1 and CDR2: SGDLS and YYNGEE. CDR3 size: 15 residues. With 4 bases clipped from V and 4 bases from J, the junction kept 6 bases outside the gene matches. The CDR3 DNA reads as TGTGCCAGCAGCTCTAGCGGGGCAACTTACAATGAGCAGTTCTTC. Translation: CASSSSGATYNEQFF.

In its sample, this clonotype was seen many times. Here the CDR3 reads CASSPSALAKNIQYF. The DNA for the CDR3 is TGTGCCAGCAGCCCCAGTGCCTTAGCCAAAAACATTCAGTACTTC. The chain is built from TRBV9 and TRBJ2-4; D uncertain. V shed 4 bases and J shed 0 bases, with 11 bases lying between them. In germline, CDR1 is SGDLS, CDR2 YYNGEE. The CDR3 sequence is 15 residues long.

The chain employs TRBV9 and TRBJ1-5, with D tentatively TRBD1 (5 bases). Germline V CDR1 and CDR2: SGDLS, YYNGEE. The CDR3 is made up of 15 amino acids. Trimming pared 4 bases from V and 3 bases from J, leaving 14 bases between. CDR3 residues: CASSFHGAINQPQHF. CDR3 DNA sequence: TGTGCCAGCAGCTTCCACGGGGCCATCAATCAGCCCCAGCATTTT.

This clonotype was picked up many times. The V call is TRBV9, the J call TRBJ1-5; 8 nucleotides line up with TRBD1. The CDR3 covers 17 residues. CDR1 is SGDLS and CDR2 is YYNGEE in the germline V gene. J was trimmed by 2 bases and V by 0 bases; bases with no gene match: 7. The CDR3 region is CASSVGEGQEGNQPQHF. Here the CDR3 DNA reads TGTGCCAGCAGCGTAGGGGAGGGACAGGAGGGCAATCAGCCCCAGCATTTT.

This clonotype has a count of ten or more. V usage is TRBV9 and J usage is TRBJ1-6, with D possibly matching TRBD1 (5 bases). V lost 1 base to trimming and J lost 6 bases, with 11 bases between them. The CDR3 covers 15 residues. CDR1 and CDR2 from the germline V gene are SGDLS and YYNGEE. In DNA, the CDR3 is TGTGCCAGCAGCGTAACCCGGGACCTTAATTCACCCCTCCACTTT. Protein: CASSVTRDLNSPLHF.

At least ten counts were recorded for this clonotype. The rearrangement links TRBV9 to TRBJ2-2, with TRBD1 matching over 7 bases. V trimming: 0 bases; J trimming: 5 bases; junction bases outside the gene matches: 7. The germline V gene encodes CDR1 SGDLS and CDR2 YYNGEE. The CDR3 covers 16 residues. The chain's CDR3 is CASSVGASGGTGELFF. The CDR3 DNA reads as TGTGCCAGCAGCGTAGGTGCGTCAGGGGGAACCGGGGAGCTGTTTTTT.

This clonotype was seen repeatedly, ten times or more. The chain has TRBV9 and TRBJ2-5; 8 bases map to TRBD2. Per germline, CDR1 SGDLS and CDR2 YYNGEE. The CDR3 spans 16 residues. The V segment lost 3 bases and the J segment 0 bases; nucleotides outside the gene matches: 7. In DNA form, the CDR3 reads TGTGCCAGCAGCGCCTCCCGGGGGGGGGACCAAGAGACCCAGTACTTC. As protein: CASSASRGGDQETQYF.

This clonotype was seen repeatedly, ten times or more. The genes are TRBV9 and TRBJ1-4; 8 bases are shared with TRBD1. Germline CDR1 and CDR2: SGDLS and YYNGEE. The CDR3 sequence is 16 residues long. V trimming: 3 bases; J trimming: 8 bases; junction bases outside the gene matches: 12. The CDR3 DNA is TGTGCCAGCAGCGGTAGTGGCAGGGGGCTAGAGGAAAAACTGTTTTTT. Encoded protein: CASSGSGRGLEEKLFF.

This clonotype was detected many times. This chain joins TRBV9 and TRBJ2-1; unclear D gene. Trimming pared 0 bases from V and 0 bases from J, leaving 4 bases between. The CDR3 is 14 amino acids. Germline V gene data show CDR1 as SGDLS and CDR2 as YYNGEE. The CDR3 DNA follows: TGTGCCAGCAGCGTAGCGAGCTCCTACAATGAGCAGTTCTTC. This encodes CASSVASSYNEQFF.

This clonotype has ten or more counts. This chain joins TRBV9 and TRBJ1-2; tentative D call: TRBD1 (5 bases). The CDR3 has 15 residues. Germline-derived CDR1 and CDR2 are SGDLS and YYNGEE. Trimming took off 0 bases at V and 4 bases at J, with 13 bases between the two ends. CDR3 nucleotide sequence: TGTGCCAGCAGCGTAGGTCAGGGCCGGAGCTATGGCTACACCTTC. This gives the protein CASSVGQGRSYGYTF.

This clonotype occurred many times. The rearrangement uses TRBV9 and TRBJ2-3, with 13 bases lining up with TRBD2. V trimming: 0 bases; J trimming: 4 bases; junction bases outside the gene matches: 8. The CDR3 spans 18 residues. CDR1 is SGDLS and CDR2 is YYNGEE in the germline V gene. The CDR3 DNA is TGTGCCAGCAGCGTAGCAGCGACTAGCGGGGGGCCCTCAGATACGCAGTATTTT. It yields the protein CASSVAATSGGPSDTQYF.

This clonotype has a count of ten or more. This chain links TRBV9 with TRBJ2-1; TRBD1 matches at 11 bases. CDR1 is SGDLS, CDR2 YYNGEE, per germline. The CDR3 length is 17 residues. V shed 0 bases, J shed 4 bases, and the junction held 6 bases outside the gene matches. This chain's CDR3 is CASSVAGGTGGYNEQFF. DNA of the CDR3: TGTGCCAGCAGCGTAGCTGGGGGGACAGGGGGATACAATGAGCAGTTCTTC.

Ten or more counts support this clonotype. This chain uses TRBV9 with TRBJ2-1; 10 positions agree with TRBD2. This CDR3 is built from 14 residues. Germline V gene lookup returns CDR1 SGDLS and CDR2 YYNGEE. With 4 bases clipped from V and 7 bases from J, the junction kept 5 bases outside the gene matches. The CDR3 spells CASSSSGSPNEQFF. The CDR3 nucleotides read TGTGCCAGCAGCTCTAGCGGGAGTCCGAATGAGCAGTTCTTC. The full variable domain, with the rest looked up from reference TRBV9 and TRBJ2-1, is DSGVTQTPKHLITATGQRVTLRCSPRSGDLSVYWYQQSLDQGLQFLIQYYNGEERAKGNILERFSAQQFPDLHSELNLSSLELGDSALYFCASSSSGSPNEQFFGPGTRLTVL.

This clonotype came up many times. The chain combines TRBV9 with TRBJ1-2; TRBD1 aligns across 9 bases. Unmatched junction bases numbered 3, after V lost 3 bases and J lost 0 bases. The CDR3 length is 15 residues. From germline, CDR1 is SGDLS and CDR2 YYNGEE. The chain's CDR3 is CASSAGQGPNYGYTF. For the CDR3, the DNA is TGTGCCAGCAGCGCTGGACAGGGGCCTAACTATGGCTACACCTTC.

This clonotype was counted ten times or more. The chain links TRBV9 to TRBJ2-2; tentatively, D is TRBD2 (6 bases). The germline V gene encodes CDR1 SGDLS and CDR2 YYNGEE. Trimming took off 5 bases at V and 7 bases at J, with 9 bases between the two ends. The CDR3 loop spans 12 amino acids. CDR3 amino acids: CASSWRGGELFF. CDR3 DNA: TGTGCCAGCAGTTGGCGGGGCGGGGAGCTGTTTTTT.

This clonotype was seen repeatedly, ten times or more. This rearrangement joins TRBV9 to TRBJ2-3; tentative D call: TRBD2 (5 bases). This CDR3 has 16 residues. Per the germline V gene, CDR1 is SGDLS and CDR2 is YYNGEE. Trimming stripped 0 bases from V and 0 bases from J, with 11 bases between. CDR3 DNA sequence: TGTGCCAGCAGCGTAGGTTTCGGGATTAGCACAGATACGCAGTATTTT. Its protein is CASSVGFGISTDTQYF.

There are many counts of this clonotype. The chain joins TRBV12-5 to TRBJ1-6, with D hard to call. The V end lost 9 bases, the J end lost 2 bases, and 17 bases lay between the germline ends. CDR3 size: 16 residues. Germline V gives CDR1 LGHNT, CDR2 FRNRAP. CDR3 coding DNA: TGTGCTAGAAGCCCCCGGCCTCTTCCCTATAATTCACCCCTCCACTTT. Amino acid sequence: CARSPRPLPYNSPLHF.

This clonotype was seen ten or more times. The J gene is TRBJ2-2, the V gene TRBV9; TRBD2 agrees at 11 bases. V was clipped by 0 bases and J by 8 bases; unmatched bases: 12. The CDR3 spans 18 residues. Germline V CDR1 and CDR2: SGDLS, YYNGEE. The CDR3 nucleotides read TGTGCCAGCAGCGTAGGGGCTAGCGGGGGGACAATCGCGGGGGAGCTGTTTTTT. Residues: CASSVGASGGTIAGELFF.

This clonotype has ten or more counts. This chain uses TRBV9 with TRBJ2-3; unclear D gene. CDR3 length: 19 residues. Germline values: CDR1 SGDLS, CDR2 YYNGEE. Between the trimmed V and J ends, which lost 0 bases and 2 bases, there was a span of 22 bases. CDR3 sequence: CASSVGVTERERNTDTQYF. CDR3 DNA: TGTGCCAGCAGCGTAGGCGTGACCGAGCGAGAAAGGAACACAGATACGCAGTATTTT.

This clonotype was recorded at least ten times. This sequence joins TRBV9 and TRBJ2-2; 10 bases map to TRBD1. The CDR3 sequence is 16 residues long. The V and J ends lost 3 bases and 3 bases, in that order; junction bases with no gene match: 5. The germline gives CDR1 SGDLS, CDR2 YYNGEE. CDR3 residues: CASSARQGADTGELFF. The CDR3 DNA reads as TGTGCCAGCAGCGCCCGACAGGGGGCGGACACCGGGGAGCTGTTTTTT.

By its share, this clonotype is large. The rearrangement joins TRBV9 to TRBJ2-3; TRBD1 might be the D (5 bases). CDR1 is SGDLS and CDR2 is YYNGEE in the germline V gene. The CDR3 is 15 residues long. V lost 1 base to trimming and J lost 6 bases, with 15 bases between them. This chain's CDR3 is CASSVSVRAGDTQYF. The CDR3 bases are TGTGCCAGCAGCGTATCGGTCAGGGCTGGCGATACGCAGTATTTT.

The sample holds many counts of this clonotype. The gene calls are TRBV9 and TRBJ1-3; D not certain. The germline V gene has CDR1 SGDLS and CDR2 YYNGEE. With 1 base removed from V and 0 bases from J, the gap between germline ends came to 14 bases. This CDR3 has 17 amino acids. This CDR3 reads CASSVYDDANSGNTIYF. CDR3 in DNA: TGTGCCAGCAGCGTATATGATGACGCGAACTCTGGAAACACCATATATTTT. The whole variable domain, filled in from reference TRBV9 and TRBJ1-3, reads DSGVTQTPKHLITATGQRVTLRCSPRSGDLSVYWYQQSLDQGLQFLIQYYNGEERAKGNILERFSAQQFPDLHSELNLSSLELGDSALYFCASSVYDDANSGNTIYFGEGSWLTVV.

At least ten counts were recorded for this clonotype. The rearrangement joins TRBV9 to TRBJ1-1; no reliable D call. V lost 7 bases and J lost 0, with 10 bases in between. Germline values: CDR1 SGDLS, CDR2 YYNGEE. CDR3 length: 13 residues. CDR3 DNA sequence: TGTGCCAGCCTCTTAGATCTGAACACTGAAGCTTTCTTT. Translating it yields CASLLDLNTEAFF.